Listed below are T cell receptor beta chains from one sample, sequenced in a study of blood T cells in healthy people across ages. TCRdb re-analysed the 5' RACE reads in MiXCR, keeping a single row per CDR3 protein. The sample includes some 760,000 distinct CDR3 sequences, around a quarter of them seen just once. The sample also formed part of further work on T cells of mothers and their children.

Sequenced input: blood. The receptor set was obtained from a boy between 10 and 17 years old in good health. Each CDR3 is given with its conserved first and last residue. The D gene is left open where the match is weak. Size is stated for part of the rows, as once, few or many counts, or as a class when the clone is expanded.

TRBV6-2/TRBV6-3	few	TRBJ2-1	-	TGTGCCAGCAGTTATCCACGCTCATTCTACAATGAGCAGTTCTTC	CASSYPRSFYNEQFF
TRBV5-1	-	TRBJ2-1	TRBD2	TGCGCCAGCAGCTGGAGCGGGGGGGGATCCTACAATGAGCAGTTCTTC	CASSWSGGGSYNEQFF
TRBV2	-	TRBJ2-7	TRBD1	TGTGCCAGCAGTGAATGGGTCCAGACAGGGGCGGACGAGCAGTACTTC	CASSEWVQTGADEQYF
TRBV12-3/TRBV12-4	few	TRBJ2-2	TRBD1	TGTGCCAGCAGTCCTACAGGGGGACTTATCGGGGAGCTGTTTTTT	CASSPTGGLIGELFF
TRBV29-1	-	TRBJ1-2	-	TGCAGCGTCCCCGGCAGGGGAGGAGATGGCTACACCTTC	CSVPGRGGDGYTF
TRBV5-1	few	TRBJ2-1	-	TGCGCCAGCAGACTTCGGCTACCCTACAATGAGCAGTTCTTC	CASRLRLPYNEQFF
TRBV12-3/TRBV12-4	many	TRBJ2-5	TRBD2	TGTGCCAGCAGCTTAAGCGGGGGTGCAGAGACCCAGTACTTC	CASSLSGGAETQYF
TRBV3-1	-	TRBJ2-3	-	TGTGCCAGCAGCCATATCACAGGTACGCAGTATTTT	CASSHITGTQYF
TRBV6-5	-	TRBJ2-6	-	TGTGCCAGCAGTTACAAGGGGCCCAGCTCTGGGGCCAACGTCCTGACTTTC	CASSYKGPSSGANVLTF
TRBV9	-	TRBJ2-5	TRBD2	TGTGCCAGCAGCGCCGGGACTAGGAGGGAGACCCAGTACTTC	CASSAGTRRETQYF
TRBV24-1	few	TRBJ2-1	TRBD2	TGTGCCACCAGTGGTTTGCGGGGGGCTCTTGATGAGCAGTTCTTC	CATSGLRGALDEQFF
TRBV3-1	-	TRBJ1-4	-	TGTGCCAGCGGCGGGTTCGGTGAAAAACTGTTTTTT	CASGGFGEKLFF